The next 2 T cell receptor beta chains were all read from a single sample in a study of neoadjuvant nivolumab and ipilimumab in lung cancer. Sequencing was performed with immunoSEQ multiplex PCR; in TCRdb, only in-frame clones are kept and a portion is missing. This sample carries 45,000 to 55,000 clones, about 89% of them seen once, and the ten largest clones take about 4%. Sample: blood, taken before neoadjuvant nivolumab, alone or with ipilimumab. These receptors came from an adult with non-small cell lung cancer. Some clones in this sample may be carry-over from other donors' samples.

The CDR3 DNA is TGTGCCAGCAGCTTAGGGAGGGCTAGCGGGAGGTACACAGATACGCAGTATTTT. Protein: CASSLGRASGRYTDTQYF. This sequence joins TRBV7-2 and TRBJ2-3; 11 bases line up with TRBD2. This CDR3 comprises 18 residues. The germline gives CDR1 SGHTA, CDR2 FQGNSA. V shed 1 base, J shed 2 bases, and the junction held 8 bases outside the gene matches. Full variable domain (rest looked up from reference TRBV7-2 and TRBJ2-3): GAGVSQSPSNKVTEKGKDVELRCDPISGHTALYWYRQSLGQGLEFLIYFQGNSAPDKSGLPSDRFSAERTGGSVSTLTIQRTQQEDSAVYLCASSLGRASGRYTDTQYFGPGTRLTVL.

The chain links TRBV18 to TRBJ2-1; the match to TRBD2 covers 7 bases. Germline CDR1 is KGHSH and CDR2 is LQKENI. V lost 1 base, J lost 3 bases, and 9 bases stayed unmatched. The CDR3 totals 17 residues. In nucleotides, the CDR3 is TGTGCCAGCTCACCACAGCCTAGCGGAACGAACTACAATGAGCAGTTCTTC. This encodes CASSPQPSGTNYNEQFF. Combining the CDR3 with reference TRBV18 and TRBJ2-1 gives the whole variable domain NAGVMQNPRHLVRRRGQEARLRCSPMKGHSHVYWYRQLPEEGLKFMVYLQKENIIDESGMPKERFSAEFPKEGPSILRIQQVVRGDSAAYFCASSPQPSGTNYNEQFFGPGTRLTVL.